A single sample is the source of the 27 T cell receptor beta chains below, sequenced in a study of cytomegalovirus exposure and HLA in healthy donors. Sequenced by immunoSEQ multiplex PCR; TCRdb stores in-frame clones only, minus some. The profile shows roughly 98,000 clones, about 90% of them singletons. Specimen: PBMCs. The receptors stem from a man aged 18-30 years in good health and CMV-seropositive.

The V gene is TRBV5-4, the J gene TRBJ2-5, with D hard to call. The germline CDR1 and CDR2 sequences are SGHNT and YYREEE (reference sequence). The CDR3 covers 13 residues. Trimming cost V 1 base and J 1 base, with 5 bases left between them. CDR3 sequence (DNA): TGTGCCAGCAGCTTGTCCAGCCAAGAGACCCAGTACTTC. The encoded protein is CASSLSSQETQYF.

This chain uses TRBV2 with TRBJ1-5, with D unclear. Deletions cut 2 bases from V and 6 bases from J, with 11 bases between. From germline, CDR1 is SNHLY and CDR2 FYNNEI. The CDR3 is 14 residues long. The DNA for the CDR3 is TGTGCCAGCAGTGAAATAGGCCAGGTTCAGCCCCAGCATTTT. Protein product: CASSEIGQVQPQHF.

This clone was seen only once. The rearrangement links TRBV11-3 to TRBJ1-4, with 7 bases fitting TRBD1. After removal of 5 bases from V and 8 bases from J, the junction contained 8 bases not matched to a gene. The germline V gene encodes CDR1 SGHNT and CDR2 YENEEA. The CDR3 totals 14 residues. CDR3 nucleotides: TGTGCCAGCAGCGTACAGGGGAGTGGAGAAAAACTGTTTTTT. Its protein product is CASSVQGSGEKLFF.

V usage is TRBV7-7 and J usage is TRBJ2-1; D perhaps matches TRBD1 (6 bases). The CDR3 has 15 residues. Deletions cut 1 base from V and 10 bases from J, with 17 bases between. CDR1 is SSHAT and CDR2 is FNYEAQ in the germline V gene (reference sequence). In DNA form, the CDR3 reads TGTGCCAGCAGCTTAGACGGATCCTTTACAGGGGAGCAGTTCTTC. This translates into CASSLDGSFTGEQFF.

The chain is built from TRBV12-5 and TRBJ2-4; D ambiguous. The V gene lost 5 bases and the J gene lost 0 bases, with 11 bases spanning the gap. The CDR3 loop spans 15 amino acids. The germline CDR1 and CDR2 sequences are LGHNT and FRNRAP. The CDR3 here is CASGTPTLAKNIQYF. CDR3 DNA sequence: TGTGCTAGTGGTACCCCGACACTAGCCAAAAACATTCAGTACTTC.

The V gene is TRBV11-1, the J gene TRBJ1-2, with a weak D call TRBD1 (6 bases). This CDR3 is 12 amino acids long. The germline CDR1 and CDR2 sequences are SGHAT and FQDESV (reference sequence). Deletions cut 8 bases from V and 1 base from J, with 8 bases between. CDR3 in amino acids: CASGQNNYGYTF. CDR3 DNA: TGTGCCAGCGGACAGAATAACTATGGCTACACCTTC.

This clone showed up just once. The genes are TRBV11-2 and TRBJ1-1; the D gene is possibly TRBD1 (5 bases). Looked up from germline, CDR1 is SGHAT and CDR2 is FQNNGV. Deletions cut 4 bases from V and 1 base from J, with 10 bases between. The CDR3 sequence is 14 residues long. As DNA, the CDR3 is TGTGCCAGCAGCTCTCTGGACAAGAACACTGAAGCTTTCTTT. It codes for CASSSLDKNTEAFF.

The chain employs TRBV12-5 and TRBJ1-5; possible D gene TRBD1, 6 bases. Deletions cut 3 bases from V and 4 bases from J, with 16 bases between. This CDR3 spans 16 amino acids. Germline V lookup: CDR1 LGHNT, CDR2 FRNRAP. In nucleotides, the CDR3 is TGTGCTAGTGGTTTTTCAGGGGATGGAACGAATCAGCCCCAGCATTTT. Protein sequence: CASGFSGDGTNQPQHF. The whole variable domain, filled in from reference TRBV12-5 and TRBJ1-5, reads DARVTQTPRHKVTEMGQEVTMRCQPILGHNTVFWYRQTMMQGLELLAYFRNRAPLDDSGMPKDRFSAEMPDATLATLKIQPSEPRDSAVYFCASGFSGDGTNQPQHFGDGTRLSIL.

The chain is built from TRBV7-8 and TRBJ1-2; weak D call: TRBD1 (6 bases). This CDR3 region has 16 residues. Trimming took 0 bases from V and 5 from J, leaving 16 bases between them. CDR1 SGHVS and CDR2 FQNEAQ come from the germline V gene. The CDR3 DNA sequence: TGTGCCAGCAGCTTAGCGGCAGGGGCGAGGGATTATGGCTACACCTTC. Amino acid sequence: CASSLAAGARDYGYTF.

The V gene is TRBV14, the J gene TRBJ1-1; 9 bases match TRBD1. Trimming cost V 4 bases and J 5 bases; bases outside gene matches: 5. From germline, CDR1 is SGHDN and CDR2 FVKESK. The CDR3 length is 14 residues. The CDR3 region is CASSLGTGWTEAFF. The CDR3 nucleotides read TGTGCCAGCAGCCTCGGGACAGGGTGGACTGAAGCTTTCTTT.

The V gene is TRBV6-1, the J gene TRBJ2-2; D is unresolved. The V and J ends lost 10 bases and 1 base respectively, with 10 bases between them. The CDR3 is 13 residues long. Germline V lookup: CDR1 MNHNS, CDR2 SASEGT. The CDR3 sequence is CATLAENTGELFF. CDR3 coding DNA: TGTGCCACTCTGGCCGAGAACACCGGGGAGCTGTTTTTT.

This rearrangement joins TRBV28 to TRBJ1-5, with D unresolved. Germline lookup yields CDR1 MDHEN and CDR2 SYDVKM. V dropped 4 bases and J dropped 3 bases, with 10 bases sitting between them. This CDR3 region has 14 residues. Here the CDR3 DNA reads TGTGCCAGCAGTTCCCCGGGGATCAATCAGCCCCAGCATTTT. Translation: CASSSPGINQPQHF.

The gene calls are TRBV7-9 and TRBJ2-3; 7 nucleotides match TRBD2. V lost 1 base to trimming and J lost 3 bases; unmatched junction nucleotides: 1. The CDR3 is 14 amino acids. CDR1 and CDR2 from the germline V gene are SEHNR and FQNEAQ (reference sequence). This CDR3 reads CASSLVGGTDTQYF. The CDR3 DNA follows: TGTGCCAGCAGCTTAGTCGGGGGGACAGATACGCAGTATTTT.

J is TRBJ1-2 and V is TRBV7-2; tentative D call: TRBD1 (5 bases). From germline, CDR1 is SGHTA and CDR2 FQGNSA. The CDR3 covers 15 residues. The V gene lost 2 bases and the J gene lost 5 bases, with 15 bases spanning the gap. CDR3 bases: TGTGCCAGCAGCTTATCCCCCAGGGTAGGGTATGGCTACACCTTC. Translated, it gives CASSLSPRVGYGYTF.

The rearrangement links TRBV4-1 to TRBJ2-7; D perhaps matches TRBD1 (5 bases). Germline lookup yields CDR1 MGHRA and CDR2 YSYEKL. Deletions cut 4 bases from V and 4 bases from J, with 17 bases between. The length of the CDR3 is 15 residues. The CDR3 protein is CASSLTAGPVYEQYF. The CDR3, as DNA: TGCGCCAGCAGCCTGACGGCAGGGCCAGTATACGAGCAGTACTTC.

The chain recombines TRBV28 with TRBJ2-3, with 7 nucleotides matching TRBD1. V shed 6 bases, J shed 5 bases, and the junction held 5 bases outside the gene matches. In germline, CDR1 is MDHEN, CDR2 SYDVKM. The CDR3 contains 13 residues. In DNA form, the CDR3 reads TGTGCCAGCAGCGAGGGGGCGCGAGATACGCAGTATTTT. This sequence encodes CASSEGARDTQYF.

The V and J genes are TRBV10-3 and TRBJ2-7; 7 bases line up with TRBD2. Germline lookup yields CDR1 ENHRY and CDR2 SYGVKD. Trimming took 10 bases from V and 4 from J; bases not matched to a gene: 16. The CDR3 sequence is 15 residues long. The CDR3 reads CATSSLSGGSYEQYF. The CDR3 nucleotides are TGTGCCACCAGCAGCTTGTCGGGGGGATCGTACGAGCAGTACTTC.

The chain couples TRBV6-5 to TRBJ2-7; tentative D call: TRBD1 (7 bases). CDR3 length equals 15 residues. V was clipped by 4 bases and J by 2 bases, with 15 bases between them. Germline V gene lookup returns CDR1 MNHEY and CDR2 SVGAGI. The CDR3 region has the DNA TGTGCCAGCAGTTCCCCAGGGGGGACCACCTACGAGCAGTACTTC. This gives the protein CASSSPGGTTYEQYF.

The rearrangement links TRBV19 to TRBJ2-1; 11 nucleotides align to TRBD2. The CDR3 is made up of 19 amino acids. After removal of 4 bases from V and 0 bases from J, the junction contained 11 bases not matched to a gene. Germline CDR1 reads LNHDA; CDR2 reads SQIVND (reference sequence). CDR3 DNA: TGTGCCAGTAGTAGGTTTGGGACTAGCGGACTTAGCTCCTACAATGAGCAGTTCTTC. Amino acids: CASSRFGTSGLSSYNEQFF.

The gene calls are TRBV19 and TRBJ1-5; unclear D gene. Germline V gene lookup returns CDR1 LNHDA and CDR2 SQIVND (reference sequence). The CDR3 sequence is 13 residues long. V lost 4 bases and J 0 bases, leaving 4 bases between the germline ends. As DNA, the CDR3 is TGTGCCAGTAGTACCAATAGCAATCAGCCCCAGCATTTT. Residues: CASSTNSNQPQHF.

The rearrangement joins TRBV6-6 to TRBJ1-3, with a possible D match to TRBD1 (6 bases). CDR1 and CDR2 from the germline V gene are MNHNY and SVGAGI (reference sequence). V lost 0 bases and J lost 4, with 10 bases in between. The CDR3 spans 15 residues. This CDR3 is CASSYSQGGGNTIYF. In nucleotides, the CDR3 is TGTGCCAGCAGTTACTCGCAAGGGGGAGGAAACACCATATATTTT.

This chain connects TRBV4-1 to TRBJ2-6, with D uncertain. V lost 1 base and J 0 bases, leaving 7 bases between the germline ends. The CDR3 is made up of 16 amino acids. The germline V gene has CDR1 MGHRA and CDR2 YSYEKL. CDR3 sequence reads: CASSQAQISGANVLTF. The CDR3 nucleotides are TGCGCCAGCAGCCAAGCACAGATCTCTGGGGCCAACGTCCTGACTTTC.

This chain connects TRBV19 to TRBJ1-2, with a possible D match to TRBD1 (5 bases). The length of the CDR3 is 13 residues. V lost 10 bases, J lost 4 bases, and 16 bases lay in between. Looked up from germline, CDR1 is LNHDA and CDR2 is SQIVND (reference sequence). The CDR3 loop is CATSAIDSYGYTF. The CDR3 coding sequence is TGTGCCACCTCTGCGATCGACAGCTATGGCTACACCTTC.

The gene calls are TRBV29-1 and TRBJ2-1; 16 bases fit TRBD2. From germline, CDR1 is SQVTM and CDR2 ANQGSEA. Germline trimming cut 4 bases from V and 8 bases from J; bases unmatched to any gene: 11. The CDR3 has 17 amino acids. The CDR3 loop is CSVAGTSGRAVVDEQFF. DNA of the CDR3: TGCAGCGTTGCTGGGACTAGCGGGAGGGCGGTCGTCGATGAGCAGTTCTTC.

The chain employs TRBV4-2 and TRBJ1-2; 10 bases map to TRBD1. J was trimmed by 6 bases and V by 0 bases; bases with no gene match: 7. CDR3 length: 16 amino acids. The germline V gene encodes CDR1 LGHNA and CDR2 YNFKEQ. The CDR3 nucleotides are TGTGCCAGCAGCCAAGATCTGAAGACAGGGGGCAATGGCTACACCTTC. Its protein is CASSQDLKTGGNGYTF.

The chain is built from TRBV9 and TRBJ2-3; D may be TRBD2 (6 bases). V was clipped by 0 bases and J by 6 bases, with 11 bases between them. The germline V gene encodes CDR1 SGDLS and CDR2 YYNGEE. The CDR3 has 14 residues. The CDR3 is CASSVGGDSDTQYF. The CDR3 nucleotides are TGTGCCAGCAGCGTAGGCGGGGATTCGGATACGCAGTATTTT.

V is TRBV28 and J is TRBJ2-1; D ambiguous. Germline values: CDR1 MDHEN, CDR2 SYDVKM. The V end lost 4 bases, the J end lost 0 bases, and 13 bases lay between the germline ends. The CDR3 consists of 16 residues. DNA for the CDR3: TGTGCCAGCAGTTCCAATCTAGGCATCTCCTACAATGAGCAGTTCTTC. Protein: CASSSNLGISYNEQFF.